The rows below give T cell receptor beta chains drawn from one sample of a study of cytomegalovirus exposure and HLA in healthy donors. Libraries were prepared by immunoSEQ multiplex PCR; TCRdb keeps only in-frame clonotypes and omits some of them. The table has about 130,000 clones, 65% to 90% seen once. Input material: PBMCs. These receptors came from a man in his forties or fifties in good health and CMV-seronegative. Both conserved end residues are part of each CDR3. Each record gives: J gene, V gene, D gene, clone size, CDR3 protein, CDR3 DNA. The D gene is left open where the match is weak. Only some rows state a clone size, as once, few, many or a class for expanded clones.

>TRBJ2-1|TRBV5-1|TRBD1|.
CASTRGTGGNEQFF
TGCGCCAGCACTAGGGGGACAGGAGGTAATGAGCAGTTCTTC
>TRBJ1-1|TRBV19|.|once
CASSIPRDPNTEAFF
TGTGCCAGTAGTATCCCCCGGGATCCGAACACTGAAGCTTTCTTT
>TRBJ2-1|TRBV27|.|few
CASSFGSYNEQFF
TGTGCCAGCAGTTTCGGTTCCTACAATGAGCAGTTCTTC
>TRBJ1-5|TRBV7-2|.|.
CASSLEGGVRNQPQHF
TGTGCCAGCAGCTTGGAGGGGGGGGTTCGCAATCAGCCCCAGCATTTT
>TRBJ2-7|TRBV10-1|.|once
CASSEGVGPSPDEQYF
TGCGCCAGCAGTGAGGGCGTGGGCCCGAGCCCGGACGAGCAGTACTTC
>TRBJ1-3|TRBV10-2|TRBD1|few
CASSAGQGIGNTIYF
TGCGCCAGCAGTGCGGGACAGGGTATTGGAAACACCATATATTTT
>TRBJ1-5|TRBV7-6|TRBD1|few
CASSLGPGGGQGIDQPQHF
TGTGCCAGCAGCTTAGGTCCGGGTGGGGGACAGGGAATAGATCAGCCCCAGCATTTT
>TRBJ2-3|TRBV7-9|.|few
CASSLQREKQYF
TGTGCCAGCAGCTTACAACGGGAAAAGCAGTATTTT
>TRBJ1-1|TRBV6-5|.|.
CASTPRGYTEAFF
TGTGCCAGCACCCCGAGGGGGTACACTGAAGCTTTCTTT
>TRBJ1-6|TRBV6-1|.|once
CASSELQVSPLHF
TGTGCCAGCAGTGAACTTCAGGTTTCACCCCTCCACTTT
>TRBJ2-3|TRBV6-5|.|once
CASSYSRGFTDTQYF
TGTGCCAGCAGTTACTCGAGAGGGTTCACAGATACGCAGTATTTT
>TRBJ1-1|TRBV6-1|.|.
CASRTRGITEAFF
TGTGCCAGCAGGACACGGGGGATCACTGAAGCTTTCTTT
>TRBJ2-7|TRBV5-1|TRBD1|.
CASSSTGVGDEQYF
TGCGCCAGCAGCTCGACAGGGGTTGGGGACGAGCAGTACTTC
>TRBJ1-1|TRBV11-2|.|.
CASSSHLRITVYTEAFF
TGTGCCAGCAGCTCCCACCTCCGAATAACAGTTTACACTGAAGCTTTCTTT
>TRBJ1-1|TRBV7-9|.|.
CASSLGRGREAFF
TGTGCCAGCAGCCTCGGGAGGGGCCGCGAAGCTTTCTTT
>TRBJ2-7|TRBV10-3|TRBD1|.
CAISELQGADEQYF
TGTGCCATCAGTGAGCTCCAGGGGGCGGACGAGCAGTACTTC
>TRBJ2-1|TRBV7-8|TRBD2|.
CASSFRPGGGSEQFF
TGTGCCAGCAGCTTTAGGCCGGGGGGAGGGAGTGAGCAGTTCTTC
>TRBJ2-7|TRBV4-1|.|.
CASKGRGGHEQYF
TGCGCCAGCAAGGGCAGGGGTGGCCACGAGCAGTACTTC
>TRBJ1-1|TRBV5-4|.|.
CASTPIVGAVSTEAFF
TGTGCCAGCACCCCAATTGTGGGGGCCGTGAGCACTGAAGCTTTCTTT
>TRBJ1-4|TRBV6-5|.|.
CASRAASLNEKLFF
TGTGCCAGCAGAGCGGCCAGCTTAAATGAAAAACTGTTTTTT
>TRBJ1-1|TRBV5-1|.|.
CASSPDKNTEAFF
TGCGCCAGCAGCCCCGACAAGAACACTGAAGCTTTCTTT
>TRBJ2-5|TRBV14|TRBD2|.
CASSPRLAGQETQYF
TGTGCCAGCAGTCCCCGACTAGCGGGCCAAGAGACCCAGTACTTC
>TRBJ1-1|TRBV6-5|TRBD1|.
CASSVQGYTEAFF
TGTGCCAGCAGTGTACAGGGGTACACTGAAGCTTTCTTT
>TRBJ1-2|TRBV19|.|.
CASSMRASLDGYTF
TGTGCCAGTAGTATGAGGGCCTCCCTGGATGGCTACACCTTC
>TRBJ2-7|TRBV9|.|.
CASSVAGNHEQYF
TGTGCCAGCAGCGTAGCGGGAAACCACGAGCAGTACTTC
>TRBJ1-4|TRBV5-1|TRBD1|.
CASSLDLTGGIEKLFF
TGCGCCAGCAGCTTGGACCTAACAGGGGGCATTGAAAAACTGTTTTTT
>TRBJ2-7|TRBV5-1|TRBD1|.
CASSLARDRDTYEQYF
TGCGCCAGCAGCTTGGCCCGGGACAGGGATACCTACGAGCAGTACTTC
>TRBJ2-7|TRBV7-8|TRBD1|.
CASSRGQPYEQYF
TGTGCCAGCAGCAGGGGACAGCCCTACGAGCAGTACTTC
>TRBJ2-5|TRBV19|.|.
CASSIGRAAFQETQYF
TGTGCCAGTAGTATCGGCAGGGCGGCCTTCCAAGAGACCCAGTACTTC
>TRBJ2-5|TRBV6-5|TRBD1|.
CASSSTGNKETQYF
TGTGCCAGCAGTTCGACAGGGAATAAGGAGACCCAGTACTTC
>TRBJ1-2|TRBV7-2|.|.
CASSPRNGVEYGYTF
TGTGCCAGCAGCCCCCGCAACGGGGTAGAGTATGGCTACACCTTC
>TRBJ1-1|TRBV13|TRBD1|few
CASSGRTGNTEAFF
TGTGCCAGCAGCGGACGGACAGGGAACACTGAAGCTTTCTTT
>TRBJ1-1|TRBV19|TRBD1|.
CASTLDRGKTEAFF
TGTGCCAGTACCTTGGACAGGGGTAAGACTGAAGCTTTCTTT
>TRBJ1-1|TRBV7-6|TRBD1|.
CASSSRQGADTEAFF
TGTGCCAGCAGCTCAAGACAGGGAGCGGACACTGAAGCTTTCTTT
>TRBJ1-5|TRBV12-5|.|.
CASGLGGRGYQPQHF
TGTGCTAGTGGTTTGGGGGGCAGGGGTTATCAGCCCCAGCATTTT
>TRBJ2-1|TRBV18|TRBD1|.
CASSPPPGTGRYNEQFF
TGTGCCAGCTCACCACCCCCCGGGACAGGGCGCTACAATGAGCAGTTCTTC
>TRBJ2-1|TRBV11-3|TRBD2|.
CASSLGRLAGRYNEQFF
TGTGCCAGCAGCTTAGGTAGACTAGCGGGGAGATACAATGAGCAGTTCTTC
>TRBJ2-7|TRBV19|.|few
CASSLGGLTEQYF
TGTGCCAGTAGTTTGGGGGGGCTTACCGAGCAGTACTTC
>TRBJ2-2|TRBV10-3|TRBD1|.
CAISWDRESGELFF
TGTGCCATCAGTTGGGACAGGGAGAGCGGGGAGCTGTTTTTT
>TRBJ1-6|TRBV14|TRBD1|.
CASSQGGLGNSPLHF
TGTGCCAGCAGTCAAGGGGGCTTGGGAAATTCACCCCTCCACTTT
>TRBJ2-7|TRBV27|TRBD1|once
CASSLDREDEQYF
TGTGCCAGCAGTTTAGACAGGGAAGACGAGCAGTACTTC
>TRBJ2-7|TRBV11-2|.|.
CASSLSHPSSYEQYF
TGTGCCAGCAGCTTGAGCCACCCAAGCTCCTACGAGCAGTACTTC
>TRBJ2-2|TRBV2|TRBD2|.
CASRSTSGDLGELFF
TGTGCCAGCAGGAGTACTAGCGGGGACCTCGGGGAGCTGTTTTTT
>TRBJ1-2|TRBV2|TRBD1|once
CASAKRDSSWYGYTF
TGTGCCAGCGCAAAACGGGACAGCAGTTGGTATGGCTACACCTTC